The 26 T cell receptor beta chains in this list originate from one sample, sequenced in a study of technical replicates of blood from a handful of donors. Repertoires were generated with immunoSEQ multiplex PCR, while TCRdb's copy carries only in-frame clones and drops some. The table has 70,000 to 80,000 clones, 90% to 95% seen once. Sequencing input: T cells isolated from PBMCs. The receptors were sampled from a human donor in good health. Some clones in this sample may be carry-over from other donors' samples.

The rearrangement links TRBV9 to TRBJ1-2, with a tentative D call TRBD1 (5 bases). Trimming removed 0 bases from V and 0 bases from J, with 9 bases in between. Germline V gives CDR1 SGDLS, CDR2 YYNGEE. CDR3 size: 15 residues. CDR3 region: CASSVGGVANYGYTF. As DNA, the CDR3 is TGTGCCAGCAGCGTAGGGGGCGTAGCTAACTATGGCTACACCTTC.

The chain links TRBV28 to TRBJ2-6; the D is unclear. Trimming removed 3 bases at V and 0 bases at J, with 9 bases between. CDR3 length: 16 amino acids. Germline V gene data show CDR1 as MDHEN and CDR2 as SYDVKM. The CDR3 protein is CASSLPTPSGANVLTF. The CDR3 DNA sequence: TGTGCCAGCAGTTTGCCGACACCCTCTGGGGCCAACGTCCTGACTTTC.

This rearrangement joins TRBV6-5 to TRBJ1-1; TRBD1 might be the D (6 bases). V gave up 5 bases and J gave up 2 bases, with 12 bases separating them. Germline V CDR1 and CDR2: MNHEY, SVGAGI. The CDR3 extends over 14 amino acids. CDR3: CASSPMTGNTEAFF. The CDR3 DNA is TGTGCCAGCAGTCCTATGACAGGCAACACTGAAGCTTTCTTT.

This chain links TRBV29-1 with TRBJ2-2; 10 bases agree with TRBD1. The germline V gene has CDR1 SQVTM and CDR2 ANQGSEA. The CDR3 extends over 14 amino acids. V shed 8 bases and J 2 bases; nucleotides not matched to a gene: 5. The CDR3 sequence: CSTGTGVNTGELFF. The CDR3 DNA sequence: TGCAGCACCGGGACAGGGGTAAACACCGGGGAGCTGTTTTTT.

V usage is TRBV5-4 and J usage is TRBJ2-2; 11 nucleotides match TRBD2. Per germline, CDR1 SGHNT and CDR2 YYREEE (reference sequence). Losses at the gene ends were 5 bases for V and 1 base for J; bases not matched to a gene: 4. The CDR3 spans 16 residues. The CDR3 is CASRLLAGGNTGELFF. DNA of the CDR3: TGTGCCAGCAGACTTCTAGCGGGAGGGAACACCGGGGAGCTGTTTTTT.

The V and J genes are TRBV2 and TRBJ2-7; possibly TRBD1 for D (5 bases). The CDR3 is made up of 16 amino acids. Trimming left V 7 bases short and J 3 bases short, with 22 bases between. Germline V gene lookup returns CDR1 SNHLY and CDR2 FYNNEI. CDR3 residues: CASNTPRTRRDYEQYF. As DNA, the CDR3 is TGTGCCAGCAACACTCCCAGGACACGGAGAGACTACGAGCAGTACTTC.

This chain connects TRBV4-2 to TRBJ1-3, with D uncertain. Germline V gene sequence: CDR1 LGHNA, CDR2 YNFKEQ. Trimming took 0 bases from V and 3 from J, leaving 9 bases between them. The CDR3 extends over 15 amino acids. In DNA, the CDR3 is TGTGCCAGCAGCCAAGATCACAGATTTGGAAACACCATATATTTT. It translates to CASSQDHRFGNTIYF.

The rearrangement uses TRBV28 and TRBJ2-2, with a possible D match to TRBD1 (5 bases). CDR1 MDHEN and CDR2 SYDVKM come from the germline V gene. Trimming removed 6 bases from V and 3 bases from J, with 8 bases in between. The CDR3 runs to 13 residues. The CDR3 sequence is CASSLGHTGELFF. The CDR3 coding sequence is TGTGCCAGCAGCCTGGGGCACACCGGGGAGCTGTTTTTT.

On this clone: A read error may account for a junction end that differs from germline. This CDR3 reads CGRGLVHSGNTIYF. The CDR3 coding sequence is TGCGGAAGAGGGTTGGTACACTCTGGAAACACCATATATTTT. The chain combines TRBV27 with TRBJ1-3; no clear D gene. CDR1 is MNHEY and CDR2 is SMNVEV in the germline V gene (reference sequence). CDR3 length: 14 amino acids.

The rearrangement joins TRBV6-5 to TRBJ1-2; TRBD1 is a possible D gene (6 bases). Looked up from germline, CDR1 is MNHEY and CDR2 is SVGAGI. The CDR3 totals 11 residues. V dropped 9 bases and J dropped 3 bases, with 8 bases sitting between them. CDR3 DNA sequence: TGTGCCAGTAAGGGGGACTATGGCTACACCTTC. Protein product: CASKGDYGYTF.

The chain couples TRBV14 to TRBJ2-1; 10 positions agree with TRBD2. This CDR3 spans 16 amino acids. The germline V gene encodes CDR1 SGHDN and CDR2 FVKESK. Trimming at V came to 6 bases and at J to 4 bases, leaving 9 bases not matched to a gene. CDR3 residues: CASSLYMTSGYNEQFF. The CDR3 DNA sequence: TGTGCCAGCAGTCTTTACATGACTAGCGGGTACAATGAGCAGTTCTTC.

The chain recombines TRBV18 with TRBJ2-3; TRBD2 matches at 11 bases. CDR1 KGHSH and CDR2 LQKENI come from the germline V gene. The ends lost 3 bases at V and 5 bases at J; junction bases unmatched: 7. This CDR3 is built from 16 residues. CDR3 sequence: CASSPLAGGPGDTQYF. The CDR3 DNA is TGTGCCAGCTCACCGTTAGCGGGAGGGCCCGGAGATACGCAGTATTTT.

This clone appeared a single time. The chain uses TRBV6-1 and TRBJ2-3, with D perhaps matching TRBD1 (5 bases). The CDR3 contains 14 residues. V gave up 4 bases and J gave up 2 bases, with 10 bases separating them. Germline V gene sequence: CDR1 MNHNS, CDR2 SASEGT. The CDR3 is CASSVDRPTDTQYF. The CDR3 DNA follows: TGTGCCAGCAGTGTTGACAGACCCACAGATACGCAGTATTTT.

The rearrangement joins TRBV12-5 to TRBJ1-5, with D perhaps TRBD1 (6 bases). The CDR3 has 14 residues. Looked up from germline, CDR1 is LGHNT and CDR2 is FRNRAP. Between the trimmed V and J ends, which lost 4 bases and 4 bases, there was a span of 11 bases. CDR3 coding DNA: TGTGCTAGTGGTTCTGGACAGCCGAATCAGCCCCAGCATTTT. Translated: CASGSGQPNQPQHF.

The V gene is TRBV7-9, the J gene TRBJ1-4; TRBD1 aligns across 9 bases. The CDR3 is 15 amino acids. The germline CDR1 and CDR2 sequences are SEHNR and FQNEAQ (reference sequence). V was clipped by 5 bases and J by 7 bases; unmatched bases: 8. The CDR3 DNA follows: TGTGCCAGCAGCCTGACAGGGGGATCGATTGAAAAACTGTTTTTT. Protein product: CASSLTGGSIEKLFF. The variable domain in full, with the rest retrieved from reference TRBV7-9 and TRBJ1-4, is DTGVSQNPRHKITKRGQNVTFRCDPISEHNRLYWYRQTLGQGPEFLTYFQNEAQLEKSRLLSDRFSAERPKGSFSTLEIQRTEQGDSAMYLCASSLTGGSIEKLFFGSGTQLSVL.

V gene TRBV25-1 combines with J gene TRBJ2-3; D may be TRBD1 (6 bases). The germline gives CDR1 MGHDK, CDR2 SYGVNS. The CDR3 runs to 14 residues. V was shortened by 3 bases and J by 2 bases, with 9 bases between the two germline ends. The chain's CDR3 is CASSEDSNTDTQYF. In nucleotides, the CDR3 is TGTGCCAGCAGTGAGGACAGCAACACAGATACGCAGTATTTT. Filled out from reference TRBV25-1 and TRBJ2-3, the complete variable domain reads EADIYQTPRYLVIGTGKKITLECSQTMGHDKMYWYQQDPGMELHLIHYSYGVNSTEKGDLSSESTVSRIRTEHFPLTLESARPSHTSQYLCASSEDSNTDTQYFGPGTRLTVL.

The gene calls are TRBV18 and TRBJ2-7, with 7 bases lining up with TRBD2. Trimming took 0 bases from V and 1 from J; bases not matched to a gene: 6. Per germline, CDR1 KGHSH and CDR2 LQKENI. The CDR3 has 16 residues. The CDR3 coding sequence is TGTGCCAGCTCACCACCTGGCGGGAGTATATCCTACGAGCAGTACTTC. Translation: CASSPPGGSISYEQYF.

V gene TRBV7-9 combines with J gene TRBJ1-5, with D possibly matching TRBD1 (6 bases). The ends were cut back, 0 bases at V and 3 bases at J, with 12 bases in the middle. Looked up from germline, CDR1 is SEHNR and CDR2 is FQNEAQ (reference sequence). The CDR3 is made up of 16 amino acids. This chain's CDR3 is CASSLAYTGHNQPQHF. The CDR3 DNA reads TGTGCCAGCAGCTTAGCGTACACAGGGCACAATCAGCCCCAGCATTTT. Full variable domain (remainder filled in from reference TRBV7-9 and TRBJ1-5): DTGVSQNPRHKITKRGQNVTFRCDPISEHNRLYWYRQTLGQGPEFLTYFQNEAQLEKSRLLSDRFSAERPKGSFSTLEIQRTEQGDSAMYLCASSLAYTGHNQPQHFGDGTRLSIL.

This chain's CDR3 is CASSLGLAGVDTQYF. The CDR3, as DNA: TGCGCCAGCAGCTTAGGACTAGCGGGAGTAGATACGCAGTATTTT. The chain joins TRBV5-1 to TRBJ2-3; 13 bases line up with TRBD2. The CDR3 has 15 residues. V trimming: 2 bases; J trimming: 5 bases; junction bases outside the gene matches: 2. Germline lookup yields CDR1 SGHRS and CDR2 YFSETQ. Full variable domain (outside the CDR3, taken from reference TRBV5-1 and TRBJ2-3): KAGVTQTPRYLIKTRGQQVTLSCSPISGHRSVSWYQQTPGQGLQFLFEYFSETQRNKGNFPGRFSGRQFSNSRSEMNVSTLELGDSALYLCASSLGLAGVDTQYFGPGTRLTVL.

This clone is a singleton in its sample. The CDR3 reads CSVSGTGGNSPLHF. CDR3 sequence (DNA): TGCAGCGTTTCCGGGACAGGGGGAAATTCACCCCTCCACTTT. The genes are TRBV29-1 and TRBJ1-6, with 11 bases aligning to TRBD1. V lost 5 bases, J lost 7 bases, and 4 bases stayed unmatched. This CDR3 has 14 residues. From germline, CDR1 is SQVTM and CDR2 ANQGSEA.

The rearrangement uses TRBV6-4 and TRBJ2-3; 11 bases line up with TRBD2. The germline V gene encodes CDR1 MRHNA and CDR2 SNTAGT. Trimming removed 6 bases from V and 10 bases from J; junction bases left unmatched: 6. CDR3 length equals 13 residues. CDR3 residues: CASSPEGLAAQYF. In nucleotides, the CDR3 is TGTGCCAGCAGCCCTGAGGGACTAGCGGCGCAGTATTTT.

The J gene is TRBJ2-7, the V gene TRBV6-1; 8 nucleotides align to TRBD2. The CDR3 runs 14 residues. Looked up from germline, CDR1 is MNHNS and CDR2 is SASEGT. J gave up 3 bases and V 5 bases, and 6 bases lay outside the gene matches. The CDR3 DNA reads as TGTGCCAGCAGTCTACTAGCGGAGCTCTACGAGCAGTACTTC. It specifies CASSLLAELYEQYF.

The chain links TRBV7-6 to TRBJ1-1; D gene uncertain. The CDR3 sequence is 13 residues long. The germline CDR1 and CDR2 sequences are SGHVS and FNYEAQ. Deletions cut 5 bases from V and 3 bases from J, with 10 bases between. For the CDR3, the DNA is TGTGCCAGCAGCCCCCCGGGGTACACTGAAGCTTTCTTT. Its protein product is CASSPPGYTEAFF.

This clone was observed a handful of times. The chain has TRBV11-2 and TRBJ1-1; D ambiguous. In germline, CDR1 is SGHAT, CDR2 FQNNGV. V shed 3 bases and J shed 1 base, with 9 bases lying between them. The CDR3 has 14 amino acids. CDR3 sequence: CASSFTARNTEAFF. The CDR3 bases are TGTGCCAGCAGCTTCACAGCAAGGAACACTGAAGCTTTCTTT.

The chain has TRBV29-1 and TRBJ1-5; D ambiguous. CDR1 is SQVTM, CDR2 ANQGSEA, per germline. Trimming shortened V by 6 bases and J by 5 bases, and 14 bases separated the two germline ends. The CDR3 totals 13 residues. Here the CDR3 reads CSVLTSIDQPQHF. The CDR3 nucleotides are TGCAGCGTCCTAACTTCTATCGATCAGCCCCAGCATTTT.

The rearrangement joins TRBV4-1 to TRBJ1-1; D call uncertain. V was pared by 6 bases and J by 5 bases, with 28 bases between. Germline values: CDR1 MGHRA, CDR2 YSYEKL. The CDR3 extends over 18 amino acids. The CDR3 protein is CASRTLGRSFLQRTEAFF. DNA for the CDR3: TGCGCCAGCAGAACTCTCGGGAGGAGTTTCCTTCAGCGAACTGAAGCTTTCTTT.